A single sample gave rise to the 11 T cell receptor beta chains below, sequenced in a study of T-cell memory formation after mild COVID-19. TCRdb re-derived calls from the 5' RACE reads in MiXCR, one entry per CDR3 protein. The sample has about 430,000 distinct CDR3 sequences; 20% to 25% are singletons. The sequenced sample was PBMCs or a T cell subset sorted from them (not recorded which). The receptors come from an adult woman who had mild COVID-19 (a few samples of this study predate the infection). Cell type and time point are not known.

The rearrangement joins TRBV18 to TRBJ2-5; D gene ambiguous. The V end lost 6 bases, the J end lost 1 base, and 9 bases lay between the germline ends. This CDR3 is built from 13 residues. Germline V gene sequence: CDR1 KGHSH, CDR2 LQKENI. CDR3 region: CASSHWGQETQYF. CDR3 nucleotides: TGTGCCAGCTCCCATTGGGGCCAAGAGACCCAGTACTTC.

This clonotype has a handful of counts. V gene TRBV27 combines with J gene TRBJ2-7; D gene ambiguous. The CDR3 loop spans 14 amino acids. Germline V lookup: CDR1 MNHEY, CDR2 SMNVEV (reference sequence). V dropped 1 base and J dropped 1 base, with 8 bases sitting between them. CDR3: CASSLYSESYEQYF. The CDR3 region has the DNA TGTGCCAGCAGTTTATATTCAGAATCCTACGAGCAGTACTTC.

The chain has TRBV6-1 and TRBJ2-1; 9 nucleotides align to TRBD2. Trimming removed 9 bases from V and 2 bases from J; junction bases left unmatched: 8. Germline V gene data show CDR1 as MNHNS and CDR2 as SASEGT. The CDR3 runs 15 residues. CDR3 nucleotide sequence: TGTGCCAGTCTCCCGCGGGGGGGCCCCTACAATGAGCAGTTCTTC. Encoded protein: CASLPRGGPYNEQFF.

A few counts support this clonotype. This rearrangement joins TRBV9 to TRBJ2-5, with D perhaps matching TRBD1 (6 bases). The V gene's germline CDR1 is SGDLS and CDR2 YYNGEE. V lost 3 bases and J lost 4, with 16 bases in between. The CDR3 runs 15 residues. The CDR3 here is CASSASNGGPETQYF. CDR3 DNA: TGTGCCAGCAGCGCATCAAATGGGGGCCCAGAGACCCAGTACTTC.

This clonotype has just a few counts. This rearrangement joins TRBV21-1 to TRBJ2-2; no DNA check was done on the table's D call, TRBD2. TRBV21-1 counts as a pseudogene. The CDR3 consists of 12 residues. CDR3 DNA: TGTGCCAGCAGCAAAGGGACTCCGGAGCTGTTTTTT. Translation gives CASSKGTPELFF.

This chain joins TRBV9 and TRBJ1-1, with D possibly matching TRBD1 (6 bases). Trimming removed 4 bases from V and 2 bases from J, with 12 bases in between. CDR1 is SGDLS, CDR2 YYNGEE, per germline. The CDR3 totals 14 residues. CDR3 in DNA: TGTGCCAGCAGCTTGAAACAGGGAAACACTGAAGCTTTCTTT. It translates to CASSLKQGNTEAFF.

The rearrangement links TRBV7-3 to TRBJ2-3; TRBD2 matches 7 bases. The CDR3 spans 15 residues. The germline gives CDR1 SGHTA, CDR2 FQGTGA. V shed 5 bases and J 1 base; nucleotides not matched to a gene: 6. CDR3 DNA sequence: TGTGCCAGCAGCCGGGACTATTCGGGCACAGATACGCAGTATTTT. This encodes CASSRDYSGTDTQYF.

Turning to this clonotype: Relative to the germline gene, one junction end is altered; a read error may explain this. The V call is TRBV7-2, the J call TRBJ1-1; TRBD1 agrees at 8 bases. The CDR3 runs to 14 residues. Germline V CDR1 and CDR2: SGHTA, FQGNSA. CDR3 sequence (DNA): TGCGCCAGCAGTCGTGACAGGGGGAACACTGAAGCTTTCTTT. It codes for CASSRDRGNTEAFF.

As to this clonotype: At one end, the junction sequence differs from germline, possibly due to a read error. CDR3 residues: CAWSTWGVYTEQFF. In DNA, the CDR3 is TGTGCCTGGAGCACGTGGGGGGTCTACACTGAGCAGTTCTTC. The chain recombines TRBV30 with TRBJ2-1; a possible D gene is TRBD2 (6 bases). Germline V gene data show CDR1 as GTSNPN and CDR2 as SVGIG (reference sequence). This CDR3 has 14 residues.

The chain carries TRBV3-1 and TRBJ2-7; 7 nucleotides line up with TRBD1. Germline V gene lookup returns CDR1 LGHDT and CDR2 YNNKEL (reference sequence). Losses at the gene ends were 4 bases for V and 3 bases for J; bases not matched to a gene: 6. The CDR3 totals 14 residues. The CDR3 sequence is CASSPGQNDYEQYF. The CDR3 coding sequence is TGTGCCAGCAGCCCGGGACAGAATGACTACGAGCAGTACTTC.

This clonotype was observed many times. The rearrangement links TRBV5-1 to TRBJ2-3, with D perhaps matching TRBD1 or TRBD2 (5 bases each). Per the germline V gene, CDR1 is SGHRS and CDR2 is YFSETQ. This CDR3 comprises 14 residues. Trimming removed 4 bases at V and 2 bases at J, with 11 bases between. The CDR3 loop is CASSRDGATDTQYF. CDR3 in DNA: TGCGCCAGCAGCCGGGACGGAGCCACAGATACGCAGTATTTT.